This T cell receptor (beta chain) is drawn from a study of TIL therapy for anti-PD-1-resistant metastatic lung cancer. The sample holds a few counts of this clone. Trimming shortened V by 2 bases and J by 4 bases, and 12 bases separated the two germline ends. Germline CDR1 is MNHNS and CDR2 is SASEGT. The CDR3 contains 15 residues. This was the immunoSEQ v3 assay. The repertoire was sequenced with immunoSEQ multiplex PCR; TCRdb's copy has only in-frame clones and lacks some. This table has more than 55,000 clones, 70% to 90% appearing once. Time point in this sample: pre-treatment sample, taken before nivolumab and TIL therapy.

The chain combines TRBV6-1 with TRBJ2-1; maybe TRBD2 (6 bases). The source was blood, collected at baseline. This TCR was sampled from a person aged 25-85 years with non-small cell lung cancer. The CDR3 is CASSEQRGDYNEQFF. In nucleotides, the CDR3 is TGTGCCAGCAGTGAACAGCGCGGGGATTACAATGAGCAGTTCTTC.